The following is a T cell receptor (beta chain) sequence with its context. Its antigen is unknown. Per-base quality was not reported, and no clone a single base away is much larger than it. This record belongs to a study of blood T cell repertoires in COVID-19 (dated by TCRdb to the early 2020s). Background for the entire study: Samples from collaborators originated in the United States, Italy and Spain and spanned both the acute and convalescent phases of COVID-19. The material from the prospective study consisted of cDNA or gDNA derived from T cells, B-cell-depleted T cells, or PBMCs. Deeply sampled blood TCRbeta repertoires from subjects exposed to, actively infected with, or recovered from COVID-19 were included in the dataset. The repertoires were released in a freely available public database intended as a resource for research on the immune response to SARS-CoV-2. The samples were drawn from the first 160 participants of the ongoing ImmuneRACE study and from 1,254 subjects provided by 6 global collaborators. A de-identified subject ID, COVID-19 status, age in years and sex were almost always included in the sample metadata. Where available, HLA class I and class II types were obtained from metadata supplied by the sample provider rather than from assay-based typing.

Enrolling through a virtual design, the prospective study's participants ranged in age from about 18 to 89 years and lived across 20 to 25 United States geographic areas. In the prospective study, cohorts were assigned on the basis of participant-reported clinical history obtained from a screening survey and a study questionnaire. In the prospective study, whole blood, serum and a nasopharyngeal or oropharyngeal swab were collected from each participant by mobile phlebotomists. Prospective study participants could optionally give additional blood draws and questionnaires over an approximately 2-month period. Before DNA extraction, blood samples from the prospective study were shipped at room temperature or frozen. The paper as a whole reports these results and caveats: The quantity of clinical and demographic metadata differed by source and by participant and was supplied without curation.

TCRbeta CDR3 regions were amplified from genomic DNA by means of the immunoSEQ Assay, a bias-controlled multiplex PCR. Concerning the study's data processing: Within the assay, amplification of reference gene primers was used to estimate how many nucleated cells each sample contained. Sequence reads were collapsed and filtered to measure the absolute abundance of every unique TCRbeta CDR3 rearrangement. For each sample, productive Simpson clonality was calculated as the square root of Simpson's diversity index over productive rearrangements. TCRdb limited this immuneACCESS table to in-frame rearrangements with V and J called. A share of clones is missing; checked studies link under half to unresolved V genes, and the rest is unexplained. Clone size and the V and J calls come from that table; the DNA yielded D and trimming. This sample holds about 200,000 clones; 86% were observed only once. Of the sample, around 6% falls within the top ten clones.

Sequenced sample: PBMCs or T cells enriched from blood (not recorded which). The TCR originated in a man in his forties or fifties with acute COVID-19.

The nucleotide sequence reads as follows: TGTGCCAGCAGCTTGGACCTCCGGTCCCAAGGAAACACCATATATTTT. This is translated as CASSLDLRSQGNTIYF. This receptor chain uses TRBV5-6 and TRBJ1-3, with the D gene uncertain. V is reduced by 0 bases and J by 4 bases, leaving a spacing of 14 bases between them. The CDR3, from cysteine to phenylalanine, totals 16 residues. Only CDR3 DNA is held: 48 bases, read in frame from base 1. The germline V gene yields SGHDT for CDR1 and YYEEEE for CDR2.